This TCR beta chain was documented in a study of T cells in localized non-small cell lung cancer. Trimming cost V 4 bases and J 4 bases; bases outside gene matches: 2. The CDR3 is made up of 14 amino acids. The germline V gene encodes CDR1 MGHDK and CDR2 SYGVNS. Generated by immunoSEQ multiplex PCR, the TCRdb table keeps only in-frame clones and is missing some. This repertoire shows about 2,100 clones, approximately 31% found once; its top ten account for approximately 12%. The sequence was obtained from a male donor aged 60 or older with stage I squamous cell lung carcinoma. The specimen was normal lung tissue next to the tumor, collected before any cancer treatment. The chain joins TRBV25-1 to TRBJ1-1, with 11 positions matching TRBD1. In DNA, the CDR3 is TGTGCCAGCAGTGGAGGGACAGGGGGCACTGAAGCTTTCTTT. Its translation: CASSGGTGGTEAFF.